One sample yielded the 20 T cell receptor beta chains listed below, sequenced in a study of cytomegalovirus exposure and HLA in healthy donors. Both 60 Vbeta primers and 13 Jbeta primers went into the PCR. TCRdb's table, derived via immunoSEQ multiplex PCR, lists solely in-frame clones and lacks some. The sample has tens of thousands of clones; about three quarters are singletons. The source material was PBMCs. The receptors shown here come from a man between 45 and 60 years old in good health and CMV-seropositive.

This clone was seen a single time. The chain links TRBV19 to TRBJ1-5; D ambiguous. Germline V gives CDR1 LNHDA, CDR2 SQIVND (reference sequence). The CDR3 sequence is 12 residues long. The V end lost 7 bases, the J end lost 3 bases, and 7 bases lay between the germline ends. The CDR3 sequence is CASNRYNQPQHF. The CDR3 region has the DNA TGTGCCAGTAACCGCTACAATCAGCCCCAGCATTTT.

In nucleotides, the CDR3 is TGTGCCAGCAGCATCGGGACAGGGGGCTTCTATGGCTACACCTTC. Translation: CASSIGTGGFYGYTF. The chain combines TRBV11-2 with TRBJ1-2; 12 bases map to TRBD1. The germline V gene has CDR1 SGHAT and CDR2 FQNNGV. V trimming: 5 bases; J trimming: 4 bases; junction bases outside the gene matches: 5. The length of the CDR3 is 15 residues.

This clone was seen only a few times. The V call is TRBV7-2, the J call TRBJ2-3, with 8 bases fitting TRBD1. Germline V lookup: CDR1 SGHTA, CDR2 FQGNSA. The CDR3 length is 16 residues. V was pared by 5 bases and J by 1 base, with 8 bases of the junction left unmatched. CDR3 sequence: CASSPQDRVGTDTQYF. The CDR3 DNA follows: TGTGCCAGCAGCCCTCAGGACAGGGTGGGCACAGATACGCAGTATTTT.

This clone was observed a handful of times. The chain couples TRBV5-4 to TRBJ2-1, with 12 nucleotides matching TRBD2. The trim removed 0 bases at V and 9 bases at J, leaving 10 bases unmatched. The CDR3 extends over 17 amino acids. Germline V gene sequence: CDR1 SGHNT, CDR2 YYREEE (reference sequence). The CDR3 bases are TGTGCCAGCAGCTTGGGCCCTAGCGGGAGGGCAAAGAGTGAGCAGTTCTTC. It codes for CASSLGPSGRAKSEQFF. The whole variable domain, remainder taken from reference TRBV5-4 and TRBJ2-1, is ETGVTQSPTHLIKTRGQQVTLRCSSQSGHNTVSWYQQALGQGPQFIFQYYREEENGRGNFPPRFSGLQFPNYSSELNVNALELDDSALYLCASSLGPSGRAKSEQFFGPGTRLTVL.

The chain combines TRBV7-9 with TRBJ2-7; TRBD2 might be the D (6 bases). The V gene's germline CDR1 is SEHNR and CDR2 FQNEAQ (reference sequence). The CDR3 has 12 amino acids. V dropped 0 bases and J dropped 6 bases, with 6 bases sitting between them. CDR3 in amino acids: CASSLAGGEQYF. CDR3 nucleotides: TGTGCCAGCAGCTTAGCGGGAGGCGAGCAGTACTTC.

In its sample, this clone is medium-sized. The chain is built from TRBV6-5 and TRBJ1-5, with D possibly TRBD1 on 5 matching bases. The germline V and J ends were trimmed by 2 bases and 4 bases, with 9 bases remaining between them. Per the germline V gene, CDR1 is MNHEY and CDR2 is SVGAGI. The CDR3 totals 14 residues. CDR3 sequence reads: CASSYRGWNQPQHF. The DNA of the CDR3 is TGTGCCAGCAGTTACAGGGGATGGAATCAGCCCCAGCATTTT.

This clone was seen only a few times. The chain is built from TRBV7-3 and TRBJ1-1; 7 nucleotides match TRBD1. The V and J ends lost 8 bases and 2 bases, in that order; junction bases with no gene match: 5. The germline V gene has CDR1 SGHTA and CDR2 FQGTGA. The CDR3 has 13 amino acids. CDR3 loop: CASGPGGNTEAFF. The CDR3 region has the DNA TGTGCCAGCGGGCCAGGGGGAAACACTGAAGCTTTCTTT.

This chain joins TRBV29-1 and TRBJ2-5, with 10 positions matching TRBD2. CDR1 and CDR2 from the germline V gene are SQVTM and ANQGSEA. J was trimmed by 4 bases and V by 1 base; bases with no gene match: 0. CDR3 length: 13 amino acids. CDR3 sequence (DNA): TGCAGCGTTGAAGGACTAGCGGGAGAGACCCAGTACTTC. It codes for CSVEGLAGETQYF.

The chain carries TRBV9 and TRBJ2-7; D perhaps matches TRBD1 (6 bases). The CDR3 spans 13 residues. The germline V gene encodes CDR1 SGDLS and CDR2 YYNGEE. Trimming shortened V by 7 bases and J by 3 bases, and 14 bases separated the two germline ends. The CDR3 coding sequence is TGTGCCAGCTACAGGGACAAAGTCTACGAGCAGTACTTC. Translating it yields CASYRDKVYEQYF.

The chain has TRBV27 and TRBJ1-2; 7 bases align to TRBD1. J gave up 8 bases and V 3 bases, and 9 bases lay outside the gene matches. Germline loops: CDR1 MNHEY, CDR2 SMNVEV (reference sequence). This CDR3 region has 14 residues. The CDR3 DNA sequence: TGTGCCAGCAGTTTCGCCACAGGGGATACAGGCTACACCTTC. As protein: CASSFATGDTGYTF.

This sequence joins TRBV19 and TRBJ2-3; TRBD2 matches at 13 bases. The CDR3 is 18 residues long. Losses at the gene ends were 6 bases for V and 6 bases for J; bases not matched to a gene: 15. Germline-derived CDR1 and CDR2 are LNHDA and SQIVND (reference sequence). Here the CDR3 DNA reads TGTGCCAGTAGACCCAAGGGGACTAGCGGGACGCTGTGGGATACGCAGTATTTT. It encodes CASRPKGTSGTLWDTQYF.

The chain carries TRBV14 and TRBJ2-5; a possible D gene is TRBD2 (6 bases). Germline CDR1 SGHDN, CDR2 FVKESK. V was pared by 0 bases and J by 1 base, with 21 bases between. The CDR3 consists of 19 residues. The CDR3 spells CASSQDYRGRGVTQETQYF. The CDR3 DNA is TGTGCCAGCAGCCAAGACTACCGGGGGAGAGGGGTTACCCAAGAGACCCAGTACTTC.

This rearrangement joins TRBV19 to TRBJ1-2, with 7 bases matching TRBD1. The CDR3 sequence is 16 residues long. CDR1 is LNHDA and CDR2 is SQIVND in the germline V gene (reference sequence). V shed 5 bases, J shed 1 base, and the junction held 10 bases outside the gene matches. CDR3 in DNA: TGTGCCAGTAGTGCCGCGGGGACAGCTATTAACTATGGCTACACCTTC. It translates to CASSAAGTAINYGYTF.

This sequence joins TRBV25-1 and TRBJ1-1; D gene uncertain. The CDR3 contains 13 residues. Deletions cut 7 bases from V and 5 bases from J, with 14 bases between. Germline-derived CDR1 and CDR2 are MGHDK and SYGVNS. The DNA of the CDR3 is TGTGCCAGCACCACCGGAGGGTGGACTGAAGCTTTCTTT. It specifies CASTTGGWTEAFF.

This sequence joins TRBV27 and TRBJ1-2; no reliable D call. CDR1 is MNHEY, CDR2 SMNVEV, per germline (reference sequence). V gave up 0 bases and J gave up 5 bases, with 13 bases separating them. The CDR3 sequence is 15 residues long. CDR3 in DNA: TGTGCCAGCAGTTTATCACGAGAGGGCCGGTATGGCTACACCTTC. The encoded protein is CASSLSREGRYGYTF.

There are a few counts of this clone. This chain joins TRBV19 and TRBJ1-4; 10 bases line up with TRBD1. After removal of 7 bases from V and 12 bases from J, the junction contained 14 bases not matched to a gene. In germline, CDR1 is LNHDA, CDR2 SQIVND (reference sequence). The CDR3 consists of 15 residues. The CDR3 region has the DNA TGTGCCAGTATAGCAGCCGGGACAGGGGATGGAGAACTGTTTTTT. Encoded protein: CASIAAGTGDGELFF.

This chain joins TRBV5-6 and TRBJ1-2, with D tentatively TRBD1 (5 bases). The CDR3 covers 12 residues. Looked up from germline, CDR1 is SGHDT and CDR2 is YYEEEE. V dropped 4 bases and J dropped 2 bases, with 6 bases sitting between them. CDR3 region: CASSPGNYGYTF. CDR3 sequence (DNA): TGTGCCAGCAGCCCAGGGAACTATGGCTACACCTTC.

The chain has TRBV6-5 and TRBJ1-1, with D possibly matching TRBD1 (5 bases). V was pared by 3 bases and J by 0 bases, with 8 bases between. Germline V gene lookup returns CDR1 MNHEY and CDR2 SVGAGI. CDR3 length equals 14 residues. CDR3 amino acids: CASSYAGMNTEAFF. In DNA, the CDR3 is TGTGCCAGCAGTTATGCAGGGATGAACACTGAAGCTTTCTTT.

The genes are TRBV7-9 and TRBJ2-6; D unclear. The CDR3 has 15 amino acids. Trimming cost V 4 bases and J 3 bases, with 10 bases left between them. The germline V gene has CDR1 SEHNR and CDR2 FQNEAQ (reference sequence). The CDR3: CASSSSGGGANVLTF. The CDR3 bases are TGTGCCAGCAGCTCCAGTGGTGGTGGGGCCAACGTCCTGACTTTC.

The sample holds one count of this clone. The chain links TRBV7-3 to TRBJ2-1, with TRBD1 as a possible D gene (5 bases). This CDR3 comprises 14 residues. Trimming took 4 bases from V and 6 from J, leaving 13 bases between them. CDR1 and CDR2 from the germline V gene are SGHTA and FQGTGA. The CDR3 DNA reads as TGTGCCAGCAGCTACCAAGGGGTCGCCAATGAGCAGTTCTTC. Its protein is CASSYQGVANEQFF.